These T cell receptor beta chains were read from a single sample in a study of blood T cell repertoires in COVID-19. Sequencing was performed with immunoSEQ multiplex PCR; in TCRdb, only in-frame clones are kept and a portion is missing. The sample shows more than 90,000 clones, about 76% of them seen only once. The specimen sequenced was peripheral blood. The origin of the receptors is an elderly woman with acute or convalescent COVID-19. The conserved cysteine and the conserved F or W are not part of the CDR3 here. A D gene is named only where the DNA matches it firmly.

d_gene,v_gene,CDR3aa
-,TRBV29-1,SVHRVMNTEAF
TRBD2,TRBV7-3,ASSPGTSRYEQY
TRBD1,TRBV28,ASSLGQGREKLF
TRBD2,TRBV7-6,ASSMGLAGDLRDTGELF
-,TRBV12-3/TRBV12-4,ASSYGAWQPQH
TRBD1,TRBV5-4,ASSWDRGRGQY
-,TRBV5-6,ATQRDRSPSKQY
-,TRBV7-2,ASSLDFSVEQF
TRBD1,TRBV6-5,ASRPGGADGYT
TRBD1,TRBV19,ASSPGQGAWAKNIQY
-,TRBV28,ASSLWQGGNYGYT
TRBD1,TRBV7-2,ASSLDRSYGYT
-,TRBV18,ASSSQEDNQPQH
-,TRBV7-8,ASSLGRENTEAF
TRBD2,TRBV7-3,ASSSRTSGRRDEQF
TRBD1,TRBV4-3,ASSPVQGQHQPQH